Listed here is a single T cell receptor (beta chain). This sample is drawn from a study of blood T cell repertoires in COVID-19. Turning to the study itself: PBMCs, B-cell-depleted T cells, or T cells provided the cDNA or gDNA that made up the material.

Repertoires were generated with immunoSEQ multiplex PCR, while TCRdb's copy carries only in-frame clones and drops some. Found here are approximately 100,000 clones, about 90% of them singletons; the top ten hold around 6.2%. V shed 7 bases, J shed 4 bases, and the junction held 7 bases outside the gene matches. This CDR3 is built from 15 residues. Germline loops: CDR1 MDHEN, CDR2 SYDVKM. This chain links TRBV28 with TRBJ2-2; 9 bases are a match to TRBD1. This clonotype was obtained from a human donor in a cohort sampled during active COVID-19. The source material was peripheral blood. Here the CDR3 reads CASIENRGRTGELFF. DNA for the CDR3: TGTGCCAGCATCGAAAACAGGGGGCGCACCGGGGAGCTGTTTTTT.